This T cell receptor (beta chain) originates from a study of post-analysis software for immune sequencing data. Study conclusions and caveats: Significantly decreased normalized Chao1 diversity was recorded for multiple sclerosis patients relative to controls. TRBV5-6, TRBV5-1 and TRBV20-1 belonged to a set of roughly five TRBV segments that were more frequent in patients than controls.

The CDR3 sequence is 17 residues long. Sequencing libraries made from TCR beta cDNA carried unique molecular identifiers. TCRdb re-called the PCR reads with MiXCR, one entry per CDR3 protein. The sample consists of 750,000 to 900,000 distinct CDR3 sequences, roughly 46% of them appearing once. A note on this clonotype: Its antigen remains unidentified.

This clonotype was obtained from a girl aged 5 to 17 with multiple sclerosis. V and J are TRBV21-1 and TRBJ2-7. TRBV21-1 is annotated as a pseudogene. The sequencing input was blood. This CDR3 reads CASSKGDLVRLLYEQYF. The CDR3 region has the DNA TGTGCCAGCAGCAAAGGTGATTTGGTGCGGCTACTTTACGAGCAGTACTTC.